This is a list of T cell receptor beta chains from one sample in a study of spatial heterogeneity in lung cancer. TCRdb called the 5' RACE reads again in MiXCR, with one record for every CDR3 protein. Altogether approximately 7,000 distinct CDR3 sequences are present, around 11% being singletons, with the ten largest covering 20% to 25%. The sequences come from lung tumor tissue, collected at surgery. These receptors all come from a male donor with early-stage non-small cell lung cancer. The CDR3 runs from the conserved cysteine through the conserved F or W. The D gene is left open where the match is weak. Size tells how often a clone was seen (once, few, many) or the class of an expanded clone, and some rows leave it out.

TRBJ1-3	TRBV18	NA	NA	TGTGCCAGCTCACTAAGGGCATCTGGAAACACCATATATTTT	CASSLRASGNTIYF
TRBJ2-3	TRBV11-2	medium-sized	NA	TGTGCCAGCAGCCCACCCGGCACAGATACGCAGTATTTT	CASSPPGTDTQYF
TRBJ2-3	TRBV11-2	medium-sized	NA	TGTGCCAGCAGCTACACAGATACGCAGTATTTT	CASSYTDTQYF
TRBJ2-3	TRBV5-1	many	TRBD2	TGCGCCAGCAGCTTGGCACTAGCGGGAGGAATAGATACGCAGTATTTT	CASSLALAGGIDTQYF
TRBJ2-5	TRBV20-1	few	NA	TGCAGTGCTAGACTTGGTCAAGAGACCCAGTACTTC	CSARLGQETQYF
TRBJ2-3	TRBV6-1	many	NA	TGTGCCAGCAGTGAATGGTCCCGGGGTAGTGCAGATACGCAGTATTTT	CASSEWSRGSADTQYF
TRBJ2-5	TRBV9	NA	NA	TGTGCCAGCAGCTCCAGGAGGCAGGGAGTAGAGACCCAGTACTTC	CASSSRRQGVETQYF
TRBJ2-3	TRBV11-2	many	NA	TGTGCCAGCTCCGGACAGCTAGGGGATACGCAGTATTTT	CASSGQLGDTQYF
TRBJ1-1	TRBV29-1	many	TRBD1	TGCAGCGCCTCCTCGACAGGGTTTAGCCCTGAAGCTTTCTTT	CSASSTGFSPEAFF
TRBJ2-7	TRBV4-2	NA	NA	TGTGCCAGCAGCCAAGATCCGGCTTCACCCTACGAGCAGTACTTC	CASSQDPASPYEQYF
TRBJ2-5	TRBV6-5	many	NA	TGTGCCAGCAGTGGCCGGTGGGGGAGAGGGAAACAAGAGACCCAGTACTTC	CASSGRWGRGKQETQYF
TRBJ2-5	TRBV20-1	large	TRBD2	TGCAGTGCTAGAGTGACGGGAGGTGGGGAGACCCAGTACTTC	CSARVTGGGETQYF
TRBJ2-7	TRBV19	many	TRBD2	TGTGCCAGTAGACCGGGACTAGCATCCACCTACGAGCAGTACTTC	CASRPGLASTYEQYF
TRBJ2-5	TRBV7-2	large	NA	TGTGCCAGCAGCTTAGTACAGGGATATCAGACCCAGTACTTC	CASSLVQGYQTQYF
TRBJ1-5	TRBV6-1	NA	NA	TGTGCCAGCAGCTCCCGGGGGGCAGATCAGCCCCAGCATTTT	CASSSRGADQPQHF
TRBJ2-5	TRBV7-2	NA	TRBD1	TGTGCCAGCAGCCGTACAGGGGGTGAAGAGACCCAGTACTTC	CASSRTGGEETQYF
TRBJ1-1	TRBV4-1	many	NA	TGCGCCAGCAGCCAAGATCAGCACATGAACACTGAAGCTTTCTTT	CASSQDQHMNTEAFF
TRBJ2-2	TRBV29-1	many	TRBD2	TGCAGCGCCTCCGGGGGGAGTGACACCGGGGAGCTGTTTTTT	CSASGGSDTGELFF
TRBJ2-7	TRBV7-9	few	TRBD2	TGTGCCAGCAGCTCCGGGACTAGCGGCTACGAGCAGTACTTC	CASSSGTSGYEQYF
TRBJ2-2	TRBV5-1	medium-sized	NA	TGCGCCAGCAGCTTGGTGAAGGCGAACACCGGGGAGCTGTTTTTT	CASSLVKANTGELFF
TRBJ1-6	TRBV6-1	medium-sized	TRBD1	TGTGCCAGCAGTGAAGCCGTAGGACAGGGGAGACGGTCACCCCTCCACTTT	CASSEAVGQGRRSPLHF
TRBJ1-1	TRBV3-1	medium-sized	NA	TGTGCCAGCAGCCACTTGGGGGAAGAAGCTTTCTTT	CASSHLGEEAFF
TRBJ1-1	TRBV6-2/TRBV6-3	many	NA	TGTGCCTCAGTTGGTTCTGAAGCTTTCTTT	CASVGSEAFF
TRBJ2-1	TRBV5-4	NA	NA	TGTGCCAGCAGCCTACGGGGGACAGAGCAGTTCTTC	CASSLRGTEQFF
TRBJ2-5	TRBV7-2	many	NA	TGTGCCAGCAGCTTTTGGGGGCTAGCGCAGGGGCGTGCGGAGACCCAGTACTTC	CASSFWGLAQGRAETQYF
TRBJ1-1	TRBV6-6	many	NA	TGTGCCAGCAACCATCTGAACACTGAAGCTTTCTTT	CASNHLNTEAFF
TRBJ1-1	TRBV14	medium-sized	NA	TGTGCCAGCAGCCAACTGTTGAACACTGAAGCTTTCTTT	CASSQLLNTEAFF
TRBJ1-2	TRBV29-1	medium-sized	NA	TGCAGCGTTACCCGTCCTGCATTTTATGGCTACACCTTC	CSVTRPAFYGYTF
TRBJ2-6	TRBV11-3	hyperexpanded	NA	TGTGCCAGCAGGCTGGACAACTCTGGGGCCAACGTCCTGACTTTC	CASRLDNSGANVLTF
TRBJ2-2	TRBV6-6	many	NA	TGTGCCATGGGCGCGAACACCGGGGAGCTGTTTTTT	CAMGANTGELFF
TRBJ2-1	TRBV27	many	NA	TGTGCCAGCAGCCACTACGGGACTGGAAGAAACAATGAGCAGTTCTTC	CASSHYGTGRNNEQFF
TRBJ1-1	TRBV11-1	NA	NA	TGTGCCAGCAGCTTTGAGGGCGGCGAGGGCGCGTCTTTCTTT	CASSFEGGEGASFF
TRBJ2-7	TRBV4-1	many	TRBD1	TGCGCCAGCAGCCAAGATCTACAGGGGGCGGACGAGCAGTACTTC	CASSQDLQGADEQYF
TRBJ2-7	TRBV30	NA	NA	TGTGCCTGGAGCCCCTTCCCCCCGCAGGGTTCCTACGAGCAGTACTTC	CAWSPFPPQGSYEQYF
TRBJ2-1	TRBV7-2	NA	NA	TGTGCCAGCAGAGAGGGACATTCCTACAATGAGCAGTTCTTC	CASREGHSYNEQFF
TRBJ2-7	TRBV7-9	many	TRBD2	TGTGCCAGCAGCTTAGGGGGACTAATAAAAGAGCAGTACTTC	CASSLGGLIKEQYF
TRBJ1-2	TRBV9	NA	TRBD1	TGTGCCAGCAGCGTAGAGGGACAGAGTCTGGACTACACCTTC	CASSVEGQSLDYTF
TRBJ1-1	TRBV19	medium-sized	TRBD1	TGTGCCAGTAGTTCACAGGGGAGCCTGAACACTGAAGCTTTCTTT	CASSSQGSLNTEAFF
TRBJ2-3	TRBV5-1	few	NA	TGCGCCAGCAGCTTGTCTAGCGGCACAGATACGCAGTATTTT	CASSLSSGTDTQYF
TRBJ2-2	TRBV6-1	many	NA	TGTGCCAGCAGGTGGGGCACCGGGGAGCTGTTTTTT	CASRWGTGELFF
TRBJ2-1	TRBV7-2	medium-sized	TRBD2	TGTGCCAGCAGCTTAGGTCAGGCTAGCGGGAGAGGTGAGCAGTTCTTC	CASSLGQASGRGEQFF